This TCR beta chain was captured by sequencing in a study of T-cell reconstitution after alpha-beta-depleted transplantation in children. Researchers prepared the TCRbeta library using unique molecular identifiers, the study reports. One entry per CDR3 protein results from TCRdb running MiXCR on the PCR reads. The table lists 500,000 or so distinct CDR3 sequences, around a third of them singletons. This clonotype was observed a single time. The sequences come from PBMCs from the stem cell graft donor, collected from the stem cell graft. This TCR came from a human donor who donated a stem cell graft to a child with aplastic anemia.

The CDR3 reads CAWSVGYNSPLHF. In DNA, the CDR3 is TGTGCCTGGAGTGTAGGTTATAATTCACCCCTCCACTTT. The chain carries TRBV30 and TRBJ1-6; D unresolved. V lost 0 bases and J 4 bases, leaving 4 bases between the germline ends. This CDR3 spans 13 amino acids. Germline CDR1 GTSNPN, CDR2 SVGIG (reference sequence).